This record covers a single T cell receptor beta chain. The method was immunoSEQ multiplex PCR; TCRdb's version includes in-frame clones alone and lacks a portion of them. The sample comprises 25,000 to 30,000 clones, 87% of which are singletons, and about 15% rests with the top ten. The sample belongs to a study of blood T cell repertoires in COVID-19. The germline gives CDR1 LNHDA, CDR2 SQIVND (reference sequence). The CDR3 totals 21 residues. The trim removed 0 bases at V and 0 bases at J, leaving 12 bases unmatched. This receptor was taken from a human donor in a cohort sampled during active COVID-19. Sequenced: peripheral blood. The V and J genes are TRBV19 and TRBJ1-6; 9 nucleotides align to TRBD1. The CDR3 protein is CASSIDPNGQGPSSYNSPLHF. In DNA, the CDR3 is TGTGCCAGTAGTATAGATCCGAATGGACAGGGGCCAAGCTCCTATAATTCACCCCTCCACTTT.